This T cell receptor (beta chain) derives from a study of technical replicates of blood from a few donors. This clone was seen only once. Clones were sequenced by immunoSEQ multiplex PCR, and TCRdb holds only the in-frame ones, with some missing. The profile shows approximately 79,000 clones, around 93% of them singletons. CDR1 SGHVS and CDR2 FQNEAQ come from the germline V gene. The CDR3 spans 15 residues. V was shortened by 5 bases and J by 0 bases, with 8 bases between the two germline ends. This receptor was obtained from a human donor in good health. Source material: T cells isolated from PBMCs. The chain is built from TRBV7-8 and TRBJ2-6; possibly TRBD1 for D (5 bases). The CDR3 sequence is CASSTDSSGANVLTF. In DNA, the CDR3 is TGTGCCAGCAGCACCGACAGCTCTGGGGCCAACGTCCTGACTTTC.